The rows below give T cell receptor beta chains drawn from one sample of a study of T cells of healthy individuals. Using its own MiXCR run on the 5' RACE reads, TCRdb lists one record per CDR3 protein. The sample records about 100,000 distinct CDR3 sequences, 15% to 20% being singletons. The receptor source for this set is a human donor in good health. CDR3s include the opening cysteine and the closing phenylalanine or tryptophan. The D gene is left open where the match is weak. Clone size is given for some rows only: seen once, a few or many times, or a class if the clone is expanded.

TRBJ2-5 TRBV7-2 TRBD2 - CASSLALRGGQETQYF TGTGCCAGCAGCTTAGCTTTGCGGGGGGGCCAGGAGACCCAGTACTTC
TRBJ2-4 TRBV6-2/TRBV6-3 - few CASSYRAYGGNIQYF TGTGCCAGCAGTTACAGGGCATACGGAGGAAACATTCAGTACTTC
TRBJ2-1 TRBV5-1 - few CASSFDESGSVNEQFF TGCGCCAGCAGCTTCGACGAATCTGGGTCCGTCAATGAGCAGTTCTTC
TRBJ2-1 TRBV20-1 TRBD2 few CSAQGVSGRNEQFF TGCAGTGCCCAAGGGGTTAGCGGGAGGAATGAGCAGTTCTTC
TRBJ1-4 TRBV28 - few CASSLNRLLGEKLFF TGTGCCAGCAGTCTGAACCGACTACTTGGGGAAAAACTGTTTTTT
TRBJ2-5 TRBV4-2 TRBD2 - CASSQDLGGLAGAKTQYF TGTGCCAGCAGCCAAGATCTAGGAGGACTAGCGGGAGCAAAGACCCAGTACTTC
TRBJ2-7 TRBV5-1 - - CASSLNFEYEQYF TGCGCCAGCAGCTTGAACTTCGAATACGAGCAGTACTTC
TRBJ1-1 TRBV7-2 - few CASSLQGYAEAFF TGTGCCAGCAGCTTACAAGGTTACGCTGAAGCTTTCTTT
TRBJ2-3 TRBV20-1 TRBD2 - CSALLTSGTDTQYF TGCAGTGCTCTCTTGACTAGCGGCACAGATACGCAGTATTTT
TRBJ1-4 TRBV12-3/TRBV12-4 - - CASSPARVREKLFF TGTGCCAGCAGCCCCGCGAGGGTTAGGGAAAAACTGTTTTTT
TRBJ1-3 TRBV2 - - CASSINTIYF TGTGCCAGCAGCATAAACACCATATATTTT
TRBJ1-2 TRBV28 TRBD1 - CASSSFWTGGGYGYTF TGTGCCAGCAGTTCCTTCTGGACAGGGGGAGGCTATGGCTACACCTTC
TRBJ1-1 TRBV19 - few CASSTGRMNTEAFF TGTGCCAGTAGTACGGGACGAATGAACACTGAAGCTTTCTTT
TRBJ2-7 TRBV27 - - CASSYLTGTIAYEQYF TGTGCCAGCAGTTACCTAACCGGGACAATCGCCTACGAGCAGTACTTC
TRBJ2-7 TRBV11-2 TRBD2 - CASSLDQPTGGPYEQYF TGTGCCAGCAGCTTAGACCAACCCACGGGAGGGCCTTACGAGCAGTACTTC